The 10 T cell receptor beta chains reported below all come from one sample, sequenced in a study of neoadjuvant anti-PD-1 for oral cavity cancer (dated by TCRdb to about 2021). The library was obtained by the immunoSEQ multiplex PCR assay. This immuneACCESS table, as held by TCRdb, lists in-frame sequences with V and J called but not all clones. Of the missing ones, under half trace to an unresolved V gene in checked studies; the others have no known cause. Across this sample there are more than 25,000 clones, with about 80% seen only once. 3.4% of the sample is held by the ten biggest clonotypes. This specimen's time point label, per the study, means: after neoadjuvant nivolumab, at surgical resection. The input for sequencing was PBMCs, taken after nivolumab (anti-PD-1) treatment. The receptors derive from a person between 35 and 79 years old with oral cavity squamous cell carcinoma.

V is TRBV5-6 and J is TRBJ2-5; maybe TRBD2 (6 bases). This CDR3 region has 11 residues. Trimming cost V 0 bases and J 9 bases, with 6 bases left between them. CDR1 and CDR2 (germline): SGHDT, YYEEEE. In DNA form, the CDR3 reads TGTGCCAGCAGCTTGGGGGGGGCCCAGTACTTC. Translating gives CASSLGGAQYF.

This clone was found once. Other DNA sequences in this specimen translate into the identical CDR3. V is TRBV5-6 and J is TRBJ2-7; D not resolved. Germline CDR1 SGHDT, CDR2 YYEEEE. The germline V and J ends were trimmed by 0 bases and 2 bases, with 6 bases remaining between them. The CDR3 is 13 amino acids. As DNA, the CDR3 is TGTGCCAGCAGCTTGGGACGAACCTACGAGCAGTACTTC. Its translation: CASSLGRTYEQYF.

The CDR3 DNA follows: TGTGCCAGCAGCCCCGGACTAAGCTACAATGAGCAGTTCTTC. Protein sequence: CASSPGLSYNEQFF. The rearrangement joins TRBV7-2 to TRBJ2-1; a weak D match, TRBD2 (6 bases). This CDR3 is 14 amino acids long. The germline V and J ends were trimmed by 5 bases and 3 bases, with 11 bases remaining between them. In germline, CDR1 is SGHTA, CDR2 FQGNSA.

The chain uses TRBV6-5 and TRBJ1-2; possibly TRBD1 for D (5 bases). Germline V gene sequence: CDR1 MNHEY, CDR2 SVGAGI. The V gene lost 2 bases and the J gene lost 3 bases, with 10 bases spanning the gap. The CDR3 is made up of 14 amino acids. This chain's CDR3 is CASSYNGGYYGYTF. The CDR3 nucleotides read TGTGCCAGCAGTTACAACGGGGGGTACTATGGCTACACCTTC.

The V and J genes are TRBV4-3 and TRBJ2-6, with unresolved D. This CDR3 spans 17 amino acids. In germline, CDR1 is LGHNA, CDR2 YSLEER. Between the trimmed V and J ends, which lost 6 bases and 0 bases, there was a span of 15 bases. The CDR3 is CASSRSRTDSGANVLTF. In nucleotides, the CDR3 is TGCGCCAGCAGTCGCAGCAGAACCGACTCTGGGGCCAACGTCCTGACTTTC.

This sequence joins TRBV19 and TRBJ1-6; the D is unclear. Germline V lookup: CDR1 LNHDA, CDR2 SQIVND (reference sequence). The CDR3 length is 14 residues. Trimming stripped 8 bases from V and 0 bases from J, with 8 bases between. The CDR3 reads CASGSDSYNSPLHF. In nucleotides, the CDR3 is TGTGCCAGTGGGAGCGACTCCTATAATTCACCCCTCCACTTT.

In this sample, this clone turned up a few times. V usage is TRBV5-1 and J usage is TRBJ1-5; the D gene is possibly TRBD1 (6 bases). The V and J ends lost 2 bases and 1 base respectively, with 16 bases between them. The germline V gene encodes CDR1 SGHRS and CDR2 YFSETQ. The CDR3 is made up of 17 amino acids. DNA of the CDR3: TGCGCCAGCAGCTTAGAACAGGGCGGTTCGAGCAATCAGCCCCAGCATTTT. This sequence encodes CASSLEQGGSSNQPQHF.

CDR3 DNA sequence: TGTGCCAGCAGCTTAGGACAGTTCAGCTCCTACGAGCAGTACTTC. Its translation: CASSLGQFSSYEQYF. The rearrangement uses TRBV7-2 and TRBJ2-7; tentative D call: TRBD1 (5 bases). CDR3 length: 15 residues. V was shortened by 1 base and J by 0 bases, with 10 bases between the two germline ends. Germline CDR1 and CDR2: SGHTA and FQGNSA.

The gene calls are TRBV27 and TRBJ1-1; 7 bases match TRBD1. The CDR3 runs to 13 residues. V was clipped by 3 bases and J by 3 bases; unmatched bases: 1. The germline V gene encodes CDR1 MNHEY and CDR2 SMNVEV (reference sequence). CDR3 nucleotides: TGTGCCAGCAGTTTGGGACAGTACACTGAAGCTTTCTTT. Its translation: CASSLGQYTEAFF.

Here the CDR3 DNA reads TGTGCCAGTAGGTCCAAAGAGTTCACTGAAGCTTTCTTT. Protein sequence: CASRSKEFTEAFF. The chain carries TRBV19 and TRBJ1-1; D gene ambiguous. The CDR3 has 13 residues. With 6 bases removed from V and 4 bases from J, the gap between germline ends came to 12 bases. Looked up from germline, CDR1 is LNHDA and CDR2 is SQIVND (reference sequence).